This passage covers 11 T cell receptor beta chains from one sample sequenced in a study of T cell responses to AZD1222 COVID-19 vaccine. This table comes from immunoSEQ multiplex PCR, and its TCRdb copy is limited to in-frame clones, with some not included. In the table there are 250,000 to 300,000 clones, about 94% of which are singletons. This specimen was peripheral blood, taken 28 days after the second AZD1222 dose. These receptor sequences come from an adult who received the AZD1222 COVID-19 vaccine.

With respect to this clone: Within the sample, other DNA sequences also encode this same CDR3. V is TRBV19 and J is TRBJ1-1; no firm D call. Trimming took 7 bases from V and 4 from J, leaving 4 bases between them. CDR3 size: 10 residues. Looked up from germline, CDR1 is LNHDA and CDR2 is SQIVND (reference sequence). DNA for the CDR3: TGTGCCAGTACCGGCACTGAAGCTTTCTTT. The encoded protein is CASTGTEAFF.

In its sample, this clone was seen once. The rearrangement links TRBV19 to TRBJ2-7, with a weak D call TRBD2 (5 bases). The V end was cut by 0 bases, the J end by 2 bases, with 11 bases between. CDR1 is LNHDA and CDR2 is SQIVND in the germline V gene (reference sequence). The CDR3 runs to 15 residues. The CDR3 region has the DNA TGTGCCAGTAGTATAGACGGGATTTTACCCTACGAGCAGTACTTC. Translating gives CASSIDGILPYEQYF.

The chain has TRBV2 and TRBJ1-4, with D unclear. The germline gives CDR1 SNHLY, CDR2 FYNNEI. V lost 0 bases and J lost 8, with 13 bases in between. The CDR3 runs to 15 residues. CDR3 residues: CASSEAGGIGEKLFF. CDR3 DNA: TGTGCCAGCAGTGAAGCCGGAGGAATAGGAGAAAAACTGTTTTTT.

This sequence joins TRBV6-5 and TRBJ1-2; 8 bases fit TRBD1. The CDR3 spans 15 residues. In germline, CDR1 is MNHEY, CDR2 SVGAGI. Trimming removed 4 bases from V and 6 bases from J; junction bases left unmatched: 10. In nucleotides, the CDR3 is TGTGCCAGCAGTTTCCGGGACAGGCCAAGCGATGGCTACACCTTC. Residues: CASSFRDRPSDGYTF.

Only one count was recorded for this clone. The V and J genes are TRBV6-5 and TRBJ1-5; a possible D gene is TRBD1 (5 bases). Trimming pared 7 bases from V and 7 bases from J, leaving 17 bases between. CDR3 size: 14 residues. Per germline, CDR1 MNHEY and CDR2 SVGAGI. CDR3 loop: CASIEGVGAQPQHF. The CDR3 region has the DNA TGTGCCAGCATCGAAGGGGTAGGGGCACAGCCCCAGCATTTT.

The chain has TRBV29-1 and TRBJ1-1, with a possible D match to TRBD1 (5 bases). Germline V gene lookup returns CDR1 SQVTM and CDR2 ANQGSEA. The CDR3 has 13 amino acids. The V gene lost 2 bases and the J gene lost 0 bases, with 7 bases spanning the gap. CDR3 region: CSVETGLNTEAFF. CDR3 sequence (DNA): TGCAGCGTTGAAACAGGTCTGAACACTGAAGCTTTCTTT.

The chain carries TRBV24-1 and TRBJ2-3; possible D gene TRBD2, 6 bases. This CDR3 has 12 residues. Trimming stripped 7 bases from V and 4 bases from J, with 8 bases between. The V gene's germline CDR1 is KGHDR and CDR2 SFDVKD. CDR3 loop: CATRDYSDTQYF. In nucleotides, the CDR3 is TGTGCCACCAGGGACTATTCAGATACGCAGTATTTT.

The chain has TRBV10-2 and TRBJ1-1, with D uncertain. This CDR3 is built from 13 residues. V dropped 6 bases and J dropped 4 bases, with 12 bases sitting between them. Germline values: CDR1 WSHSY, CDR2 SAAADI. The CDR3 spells CASSVTDITEAFF. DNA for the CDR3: TGCGCCAGCAGCGTGACGGATATCACTGAAGCTTTCTTT.

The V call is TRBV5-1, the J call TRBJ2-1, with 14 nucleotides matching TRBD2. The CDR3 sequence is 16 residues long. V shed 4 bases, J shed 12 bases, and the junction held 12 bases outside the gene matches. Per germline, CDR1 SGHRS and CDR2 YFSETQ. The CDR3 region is CASSPRTSGGLAGQFF. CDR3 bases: TGCGCCAGCAGCCCACGGACTAGCGGGGGGCTGGCAGGGCAGTTCTTC.

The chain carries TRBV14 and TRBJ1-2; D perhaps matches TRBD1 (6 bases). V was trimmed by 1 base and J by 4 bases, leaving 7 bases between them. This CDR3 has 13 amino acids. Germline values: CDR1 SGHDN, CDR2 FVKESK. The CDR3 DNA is TGTGCCAGCAGCCAAGCCAGGGGCTATGGCTACACCTTC. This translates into CASSQARGYGYTF.

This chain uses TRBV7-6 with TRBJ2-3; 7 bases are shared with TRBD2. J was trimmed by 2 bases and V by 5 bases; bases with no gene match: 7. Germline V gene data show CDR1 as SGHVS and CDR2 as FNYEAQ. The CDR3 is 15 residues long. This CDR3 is CASSPRGGPTDTQYF. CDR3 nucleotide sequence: TGTGCCAGCAGCCCGCGCGGGGGACCCACAGATACGCAGTATTTT.